These T cell receptor beta chains were read from a single sample in a study of CD8+ T cells in alopecia areata. Only in-frame clones appear in the TCRdb table, and some are missing; sequencing was by immunoSEQ multiplex PCR. The table records some 200,000 clones, about 60% of them present only once. Specimen: CD4+ T cells sorted from blood, collected at week 0. The receptors originated from a human donor with alopecia areata. The CDR3 runs from the conserved cysteine through the conserved F or W. D genes are given only for firm matches. Expanded clones are given a class, and other clones once, few, many or no size at all.

D gene	V gene	J gene	clone size	CDR3 protein	CDR3 DNA
.	TRBV5-1	TRBJ2-5	.	CASSLVLRGETQYF	TGCGCCAGCAGCTTGGTGCTTCGGGGCGAGACCCAGTACTTC
.	TRBV6-5	TRBJ2-7	.	CASSYVSGEQYF	TGTGCCAGCAGTTACGTGAGTGGTGAGCAGTACTTC
.	TRBV14	TRBJ1-1	.	CASSPRVFGTEAFF	TGTGCCAGCAGCCCCAGGGTCTTCGGCACTGAAGCTTTCTTT
.	TRBV27	TRBJ1-2	few	CASSTNGGDGYTF	TGTGCCAGCAGTACGAACGGGGGGGATGGCTACACCTTC
.	TRBV10-3	TRBJ2-3	.	CAISEATDTQYF	TGTGCCATCAGTGAGGCCACAGATACGCAGTATTTT
TRBD1	TRBV6-1	TRBJ1-5	.	CASVGGGQPQHF	TGTGCCAGCGTAGGGGGCGGTCAGCCCCAGCATTTT
.	TRBV30	TRBJ1-5	once	CAWSPPGLLNQPQHF	TGTGCCTGGAGCCCCCCGGGACTCCTGAATCAGCCCCAGCATTTT
.	TRBV6-4	TRBJ1-5	.	CASSDTPENQPQHF	TGTGCCAGCAGTGACACGCCCGAAAATCAGCCCCAGCATTTT
TRBD1	TRBV11-1	TRBJ1-5	.	CASSSQGSNQPQHF	TGTGCCAGCAGCTCACAGGGGAGCAATCAGCCCCAGCATTTT
.	TRBV6-1	TRBJ2-5	few	CASSEARETQYF	TGTGCCAGCAGTGAAGCAAGGGAGACCCAGTACTTC
.	TRBV30	TRBJ1-5	once	CAWSVQGGWGNQPQHF	TGTGCCTGGAGTGTACAGGGAGGATGGGGCAATCAGCCCCAGCATTTT
TRBD1	TRBV5-4	TRBJ1-5	.	CASSLSGTGGNQPQHF	TGTGCCAGCAGCTTGAGTGGGACAGGGGGCAATCAGCCCCAGCATTTT
.	TRBV29-1	TRBJ1-2	.	CSVVTPEGYGYTF	TGCAGCGTTGTCACTCCGGAGGGGTATGGCTACACCTTC
TRBD1	TRBV5-1	TRBJ2-3	few	CASSQTGDTDTQYF	TGCGCCAGCAGCCAAACAGGGGACACAGATACGCAGTATTTT
TRBD2	TRBV7-9	TRBJ2-2	.	CASAKTGTSGGTNTGELFF	TGTGCCAGCGCGAAAACCGGGACTAGCGGGGGGACCAACACCGGGGAGCTGTTTTTT
TRBD2	TRBV5-1	TRBJ2-2	.	CASSLDVLADNTGELFF	TGCGCCAGCAGCTTGGATGTACTAGCGGATAACACCGGGGAGCTGTTTTTT
.	TRBV28	TRBJ1-5	.	CASSPGATHSNQPQHF	TGTGCCAGCAGCCCCGGGGCTACCCATAGCAATCAGCCCCAGCATTTT
.	TRBV11-3	TRBJ2-2	.	CASSSTGELFF	TGTGCCAGCAGCTCCACCGGGGAGCTGTTTTTT
.	TRBV6-5	TRBJ2-5	.	CASSSTGTEETQYF	TGTGCCAGCAGTTCCACCGGGACGGAAGAGACCCAGTACTTC
.	TRBV10-3	TRBJ2-3	.	CAISGGTDTQYF	TGTGCCATCAGTGGAGGAACAGATACGCAGTATTTT
.	TRBV11-3	TRBJ2-7	.	CASSFLSSYEQYF	TGTGCCAGCAGCTTCCTGAGCTCCTACGAGCAGTACTTC
.	TRBV6-5	TRBJ1-6	.	CASSYTGRNSPLHF	TGTGCCAGCAGTTACACAGGGAGGAATTCACCCCTCCACTTT
TRBD1	TRBV11-2	TRBJ1-2	.	CASSLTGGNSYGYTF	TGTGCCAGCAGCTTAACAGGGGGGAACAGCTATGGCTACACCTTC
.	TRBV4-2	TRBJ2-7	few	CASSQDLFGARVREQYF	TGTGCCAGCAGCCAAGACCTTTTCGGGGCGCGGGTCCGCGAGCAGTACTTC
.	TRBV6-5	TRBJ1-6	.	CASSRGHGGSPLHF	TGTGCCAGCAGTAGAGGCCACGGAGGTTCACCCCTCCACTTT